This T cell receptor beta chain is drawn from a study of response to subunit inactivated influenza vaccine (dated 2018 in TCRdb). About the full investigation: To follow how T cells responded to a trivalent subunit inactivated influenza vaccine, the researchers relied on deep quantitative profiling of the T cell receptor repertoire.

From cysteine to phenylalanine, the CDR3 is 13 amino acids long. The sequence is cut down to CDR3 DNA, 39 bases in frame from base 1. V is clipped by 4 bases and J by 2 bases, and the sequence between their germline boundaries is 9 bases long. Note on this clonotype: The antigen it binds to is not known. Base quality data are lacking; no much larger clone is found one base away.

The library was made by RT-PCR. TCRdb lists the instrument as Illumina HiSeq 2500. Using fastp trimming at Q25 and MiXCR clonotype assembly, TCRdb reanalyzed the public sequencing data and kept in-frame beta chains. Identical CDR3 protein sequences are pooled into one entry, listed with their most common genes and DNA. Counted in this sample were about 570,000 distinct CDR3 sequences; about 11% of them appeared once. The ten largest clones take up about 11% of the sample. Broader findings and caveats from the paper: The authors suggested that each seasonal influenza vaccination may recruit only a limited number of new T cells.

Separately, the same data were catalogued under a study of T cells expressing NK-cell markers. The second source states: 5'RACE template switching, by which a universal primer site and unique molecular identifiers were added, was used to make TCR beta cDNA libraries. TCR beta-chain repertoires were profiled in sorted CD3+CD56+NKG2C+, CD3+CD56+NKG2C- and CD3+CD56-NKG2C+ T-cell subsets from roughly eight donors. Among the eight sequenced donors, seven were HCMV-seropositive and one was HCMV-seronegative. To restrict sorting to alphabetaTCR-expressing T cells, an anti-gammadeltaTCR antibody was added in several experiments. For roughly six donors, the dominant CD3+CD56+NKG2C+ clonotypes were among the top 10 CD8+ clonotypes and accounted for about 1.0-7.5% of CD8+ T cells. Those dominant clonotypes were again the most abundant among CD3+CD56-NKG2C+ cells in a handful of donors, at about 25-60.1%. Whether the expanded NKG2C-expressing T cell clones were specific for HCMV antigens was left unclear. Randomly selected healthy volunteers, three men and five women, were used as the eight sequenced donors. A commercial ELISA kit detecting HCMV-specific IgG in serum was used to determine HCMV serostatus. Peripheral blood mononuclear cells were isolated from blood by Ficoll density gradient centrifugation. For several donors, bulk peripheral blood T-cell repertoires were also sequenced from unsorted PBMC. Synthesis of cDNA was primed from the TCR beta constant segment and was followed by two consecutive PCR amplification steps. Illumina HiSeq 2000/2500, MiSeq or NextSeq was used to sequence libraries as 2 x 150 bp reads. Reads were demultiplexed and grouped by UMI with MIGEC, and clonotypes were assembled and quantified with MiTCR. To exclude erroneous sequences, any TCR cDNA sequence not supported by at least two reads was discarded. The tcR package was used for downstream repertoire analysis, and clonotypes were matched between fractions using CDR3 nucleotide sequence together with V segment. Antigen specificity was annotated against VDJdb with VDJmatch, allowing one amino acid substitution in CDR3.

This sequence originates from a man over 45 who received an inactivated influenza vaccine. Donor details come from another sample of the same person, matched by shared clones. This specimen consisted of PBMCs from blood, obtained on the day of vaccination. The rearranged chain carries TRBV12-3 or TRBV12-4 and TRBJ2-7; a tentative D match to TRBD1 spans 5 bases. The CDR3 has the sequence CASSSQAPYEQYF. At the DNA level, the sequence is TGTGCCAGCAGTTCACAGGCGCCCTACGAGCAGTACTTC.